One TCR beta chain is described in this entry. Its antigen is as yet unknown. These data come from a study of PD-1 blockade in classical Hodgkin lymphoma. Study at large: The patients were dosed with nivolumab 3 mg/kg, infused intravenously every 2 weeks. Findings of the study overall: Complete responders matched newly diagnosed patients in baseline diversity. There remain no defined causes for the repertoire differences, which possibly reflect disease activity or prior therapy.

The germline V and J ends were trimmed by 3 bases and 7 bases, with 16 bases remaining between them. From germline, CDR1 is MNHEY and CDR2 SMNVEV (reference sequence). This CDR3 is built from 15 residues. Relapse was seen in all patients after autologous stem cell transplantation, and brentuximab vedotin exposure was variable. The method was immunoSEQ multiplex PCR; TCRdb's version includes in-frame clones alone and lacks a portion of them. The sample shows 60,000 to 75,000 clones, 90% of them seen only once. The rearrangement joins TRBV27 to TRBJ2-1; the D is unclear. Material: peripheral blood mononuclear cells (PBMCs), obtained at baseline. This TCR was recovered from a human donor with classical Hodgkin lymphoma. The CDR3 region is CASSFPADITNEQFF. The CDR3 nucleotides are TGTGCCAGCAGTTTCCCCGCTGACATTACGAATGAGCAGTTCTTC.